These 29 T cell receptor beta chains were sequenced from one sample in a study of metastatic and nonmetastatic thyroid tumors. All patients were untreated before thyroid surgery. TCRdb reanalyzed the PCR reads via MiXCR. The sample contains roughly 10,000 clones, 22% of which appear only once. The source material was adjacent normal tissue. These receptor sequences come from a female donor with papillary thyroid cancer or a benign thyroid nodule (not recorded which). Some clones in this sample may be carry-over from other donors' samples.

Only a few counts were recorded for this clone. The chain recombines TRBV6-2 or TRBV6-3 with TRBJ1-5; no firm D call. The V gene lost 1 base and the J gene lost 9 bases, with 13 bases spanning the gap. Looked up from germline, CDR1 is MNHEY and CDR2 is SVGEGT. This CDR3 is 14 amino acids long. The CDR3 spells CASSYYTGPWPQHF. The CDR3 DNA is TGTGCCAGCAGTTACTACACGGGCCCCTGGCCCCAGCATTTT.

This rearrangement joins TRBV27 to TRBJ2-5; weak D call: TRBD1 (6 bases). The CDR3 length is 14 residues. Trimming cost V 5 bases and J 2 bases, with 12 bases left between them. Germline CDR1 reads MNHEY; CDR2 reads SMNVEV (reference sequence). CDR3 nucleotide sequence: TGTGCCAGCAGTCCAAGGACAGCGCAAGAGACCCAGTACTTC. Its translation: CASSPRTAQETQYF.

This clone was counted at least ten times. V is TRBV27 and J is TRBJ1-2, with D uncertain. Germline V gives CDR1 MNHEY, CDR2 SMNVEV (reference sequence). V shed 5 bases and J shed 6 bases, with 13 bases lying between them. The CDR3 loop spans 13 amino acids. CDR3 DNA sequence: TGTGCCAGCAGTCACAGCGTAATAAATGGCTACACCTTC. Its protein product is CASSHSVINGYTF.

J is TRBJ2-3 and V is TRBV19; 9 bases map to TRBD2. This CDR3 spans 15 amino acids. CDR1 is LNHDA and CDR2 is SQIVND in the germline V gene (reference sequence). V dropped 5 bases and J dropped 4; count of bases not matched to a gene: 7. DNA for the CDR3: TGTGCCAGTAGTGATGGGACTAGCTCGGCAGATACGCAGTATTTT. It specifies CASSDGTSSADTQYF.

This clone is judged medium-sized. This chain joins TRBV6-1 and TRBJ1-2; 7 positions match TRBD1. V was pared by 8 bases and J by 3 bases, with 9 bases of the junction left unmatched. The CDR3 consists of 14 residues. In germline, CDR1 is MNHNS, CDR2 SASEGT. CDR3 sequence: CASLKRQGDYGYTF. In DNA form, the CDR3 reads TGTGCCAGCCTAAAGCGACAGGGTGACTATGGCTACACCTTC.

As to this clone: An end of the junction differs from the germline gene, which may be a read error. CDR3 DNA sequence: TGTGCCAGCAGCTTACCTCCTGCAGGGGGAAGCAACCAGCCCCATCATTTT. Amino acid sequence: CASSLPPAGGSNQPHHF. J is TRBJ1-5 and V is TRBV11-2; 7 nucleotides line up with TRBD1. The CDR3 runs to 17 residues. Germline assignment: CDR1 SGHAT and CDR2 FQNNGV.

This clone was detected only once. An end of the junction differs from the germline gene, which may be a read error. The rearrangement joins TRBV30 to TRBJ2-6; D is perhaps TRBD1 (6 bases). Per the germline V gene, CDR1 is GTSNPN and CDR2 is SVGIG (reference sequence). The CDR3 has 16 residues. The CDR3 sequence: CAWSVLSGSGANDLTF. The CDR3 nucleotides read TGTGCCTGGAGTGTACTATCAGGGTCAGGGGCCAACGACCTGACTTTC.

In its sample, this clone is large. This rearrangement joins TRBV25-1 to TRBJ1-2; 8 nucleotides agree with TRBD1. The ends lost 5 bases at V and 6 bases at J; junction bases unmatched: 5. This CDR3 comprises 13 residues. Per germline, CDR1 MGHDK and CDR2 SYGVNS. DNA of the CDR3: TGTGCCAGCAGTCCAACAGGGGGTCATGGCTACACCTTC. Its protein is CASSPTGGHGYTF.

Many counts were recorded for this clone. The rearrangement links TRBV4-2 to TRBJ2-7; 14 bases are a match to TRBD2. This CDR3 region has 15 residues. V dropped 3 bases and J dropped 2; count of bases not matched to a gene: 0. Germline assignment: CDR1 LGHNA and CDR2 YNFKEQ. Here the CDR3 reads CASSQGLAGAYEQYF. CDR3 bases: TGTGCCAGCAGCCAGGGACTAGCGGGAGCCTACGAGCAGTACTTC.

This clone is medium-sized in the sample. The sample has other DNA sequences that encode this CDR3 too. This chain uses TRBV18 with TRBJ2-7; D unresolved. Germline CDR1 and CDR2: KGHSH and LQKENI. Trimming took 3 bases from V and 0 from J, leaving 3 bases between them. CDR3 length: 12 amino acids. CDR3 nucleotide sequence: TGTGCCAGCTCACCGGGCTCCTACGAGCAGTACTTC. Its translation is CASSPGSYEQYF.

This clone was detected many times. J is TRBJ2-1 and V is TRBV11-2, with D unclear. V was trimmed by 0 bases and J by 8 bases, leaving 8 bases between them. The CDR3 has 13 amino acids. The germline CDR1 and CDR2 sequences are SGHAT and FQNNGV. DNA of the CDR3: TGTGCCAGCAGCTTAGATGCGTTGGATGAGCAGTTCTTC. Residues: CASSLDALDEQFF.

The V gene is TRBV6-1, the J gene TRBJ1-1; D is uncertain. The CDR3 has 13 amino acids. Trimming left V 2 bases short and J 1 base short, with 5 bases between. In germline, CDR1 is MNHNS, CDR2 SASEGT. CDR3: CASSEIRNTEAFF. The CDR3 DNA reads as TGTGCCAGCAGTGAAATCAGGAACACTGAAGCTTTCTTT.

This clone was picked up many times. The V gene is TRBV15, the J gene TRBJ1-5; the D is unclear. Germline CDR1 LNHNV, CDR2 YYDKDF (reference sequence). The germline V and J ends were trimmed by 2 bases and 1 base, with 9 bases remaining between them. The CDR3 extends over 15 amino acids. The CDR3 spells CATSRQGFSNQPQHF. CDR3 DNA sequence: TGTGCCACCAGCAGACAAGGGTTCAGCAATCAGCCCCAGCATTTT.

A few counts support this clone. This chain links TRBV15 with TRBJ2-3; 9 bases line up with TRBD1. Germline assignment: CDR1 LNHNV and CDR2 YYDKDF (reference sequence). V shed 5 bases, J shed 2 bases, and the junction held 8 bases outside the gene matches. The CDR3 contains 16 residues. This CDR3 reads CATSSRTGAITDTQYF. DNA for the CDR3: TGTGCCACCAGCTCCCGGACAGGGGCGATCACAGATACGCAGTATTTT.

This clone was seen repeatedly, ten times or more. DNA of the CDR3: TGCGCCAGCAGCTCCGGACAGGGTTCGAGGGAAGCTTTCTTT. It is translated as CASSSGQGSREAFF. V gene TRBV5-1 combines with J gene TRBJ1-1, with 8 positions matching TRBD1. The trim removed 3 bases at V and 8 bases at J, leaving 9 bases unmatched. From germline, CDR1 is SGHRS and CDR2 YFSETQ. The CDR3 length is 14 residues.

As concerns this clone: The same CDR3 is also encoded by other DNA sequences in this sample. The chain recombines TRBV7-2 with TRBJ1-6; D unresolved. The CDR3 totals 14 residues. Germline lookup yields CDR1 SGHTA and CDR2 FQGNSA. V shed 6 bases and J shed 13 bases, with 19 bases lying between them. The CDR3 region has the DNA TGTGCCAGCAGGCAAGCGACTACCCGGGGTCCCCTCCACTTT. This encodes CASRQATTRGPLHF.

Many counts were recorded for this clone. The chain links TRBV10-2 to TRBJ1-1; 7 bases match TRBD1. The germline CDR1 and CDR2 sequences are WSHSY and SAAADI. V dropped 3 bases and J dropped 11; count of bases not matched to a gene: 12. The CDR3 runs to 14 residues. CDR3 in DNA: TGCGCCAGCAGTGAAGGGGAGGGGGCAAGGATGGCTTTCTTT. The encoded protein is CASSEGEGARMAFF.

This clone was picked up many times. This chain connects TRBV2 to TRBJ2-1, with D uncertain. Germline V gene data show CDR1 as SNHLY and CDR2 as FYNNEI. The CDR3 is 13 amino acids. V dropped 3 bases and J dropped 4 bases, with 7 bases sitting between them. The CDR3, as DNA: TGTGCCAGCAGTGACGAACAGTACAATGAGCAGTTCTTC. It yields the protein CASSDEQYNEQFF. Looking up the rest from reference TRBV2 and TRBJ2-1 gives the full variable domain: EPEVTQTPSHQVTQMGQEVILRCVPISNHLYFYWYRQILGQKVEFLVSFYNNEISEKSEIFDDQFSVERPDGSNFTLKIRSTKLEDSAMYFCASSDEQYNEQFFGPGTRLTVL.

The chain combines TRBV27 with TRBJ1-1; the match to TRBD1 covers 9 bases. The length of the CDR3 is 15 residues. Germline V gene data show CDR1 as MNHEY and CDR2 as SMNVEV (reference sequence). Trimming at V came to 5 bases and at J to 5 bases, leaving 9 bases not matched to a gene. CDR3 DNA: TGTGCCAGCAGTCCGATTCGGACAGGGGTTACTGAAGCTTTCTTT. It specifies CASSPIRTGVTEAFF.

In the case of this clone: A read error may produce the germline difference seen at one junction end. The CDR3 DNA follows: TGTGCCAGCAGCCCCCAGGGACTAGCGGTGGTATACACTGGGGAGCTTTTTTTT. This translates into CASSPQGLAVVYTGELFF. The chain links TRBV11-2 to TRBJ2-2, with 11 bases lining up with TRBD2. The CDR3 totals 18 residues. The germline V gene encodes CDR1 SGHAT and CDR2 FQNNGV.

The rearrangement uses TRBV7-8 and TRBJ2-7; the D gene is possibly TRBD2 (6 bases). Germline CDR1 is SGHVS and CDR2 is FQNEAQ. V lost 3 bases and J lost 0, with 12 bases in between. CDR3 length: 15 residues. The CDR3 here is CASSFGDSSSYEQYF. The CDR3 DNA reads TGTGCCAGCAGCTTCGGGGACTCAAGCTCCTACGAGCAGTACTTC.

The chain has TRBV4-1 and TRBJ2-7; D remains ambiguous. The CDR3 covers 16 residues. CDR1 and CDR2 (germline): MGHRA, YSYEKL. V was clipped by 0 bases and J by 2 bases, with 14 bases between them. This CDR3 reads CASSQEIRATPYEQYF. CDR3 DNA sequence: TGCGCCAGCAGCCAAGAGATTAGAGCGACCCCCTACGAGCAGTACTTC.

On this clone: Germline is not matched at one junction end, which may reflect a read error. The chain has TRBV20-1 and TRBJ2-5; no firm D call. The CDR3 extends over 13 amino acids. CDR1 DFQATT and CDR2 SNEGSKA come from the germline V gene (reference sequence). CDR3 sequence: CSAPPARTNTPYF. The CDR3 region has the DNA TGCAGTGCTCCGCCTGCCAGAACAAACACCCCGTACTTC.

This clone was observed at least ten times. This sequence joins TRBV18 and TRBJ2-7; the match to TRBD1 covers 9 bases. CDR1 KGHSH and CDR2 LQKENI come from the germline V gene. The CDR3 has 14 amino acids. With V trimmed by 3 bases and J by 5 bases, 5 bases remained unmatched. Written as DNA, the CDR3 is TGTGCCAGCTCACCGGGGACAGGGTATAACGAGCAGTACTTC. Its translation: CASSPGTGYNEQYF.

This chain links TRBV27 with TRBJ1-1, with a tentative D call TRBD1 (5 bases). This CDR3 region has 12 residues. V was clipped by 5 bases and J by 11 bases, with 15 bases between them. Germline CDR1 and CDR2: MNHEY and SMNVEV (reference sequence). CDR3 loop: CASSGGQNEAFF. The DNA of the CDR3 is TGTGCCAGCAGTGGAGGACAAAATGAGGCTTTCTTT.

Turning to this clone: An end of the junction differs from the germline gene, which may be a read error. The V call is TRBV7-2, the J call TRBJ2-2; tentative D call: TRBD1 (6 bases). Germline V gene sequence: CDR1 SGHTA, CDR2 FQGNSA. CDR3 length equals 15 residues. CDR3 DNA sequence: TGTGCCAGCAGCTTACTATCAGGGGTCACCGGGAAGCTGTTTTTT. It specifies CASSLLSGVTGKLFF.

This clone counts as medium-sized. V and J are TRBV28 and TRBJ2-1, with D unresolved. CDR1 is MDHEN, CDR2 SYDVKM, per germline. The CDR3 is 16 amino acids. V was pared by 5 bases and J by 6 bases, with 20 bases between. The CDR3 loop is CASSVNRGYGINEQFF. The DNA of the CDR3 is TGTGCCAGCAGTGTCAATAGAGGCTACGGAATCAATGAGCAGTTCTTC.

This chain connects TRBV20-1 to TRBJ1-1; 8 bases agree with TRBD1. V lost 4 bases, J lost 8 bases, and 15 bases stayed unmatched. This CDR3 is built from 15 residues. Germline V CDR1 and CDR2: DFQATT, SNEGSKA (reference sequence). The CDR3 sequence is CSAIPSRTGGREAFF. DNA for the CDR3: TGCAGTGCTATCCCATCTCGAACAGGGGGGCGAGAAGCTTTCTTT.

This clone was seen a few times. A much larger clone differs from this one at a single base, so this may be a read error. The CDR3 nucleotides read TGTGCCAGCATTGTGGACAGGGGCGAGCAGTACTTC. Protein product: CASIVDRGEQYF. V is TRBV7-2 and J is TRBJ2-7, with 9 bases identical to TRBD1. The CDR3 spans 12 residues. The ends lost 7 bases at V and 6 bases at J; junction bases unmatched: 4. The germline V gene encodes CDR1 SGHTA and CDR2 FQGNSA.